The 10 T cell receptor beta chains listed next were all sequenced from one sample in a study of T cell clonality in common variable immunodeficiency. Sequencing used immunoSEQ multiplex PCR; TCRdb keeps in-frame clones, though not all of them. The sample was found to contain 40,000 to 50,000 clones, and every one recurs. The sequenced material came from peripheral blood mononuclear cells. Receptors were obtained from a person between 18 and 69 years old in good health.

This clone was observed many times. The read is 3 residues too short to cover the CDR3 end, so that end is filled in from the germline J gene. This rearrangement joins TRBV29-1 to TRBJ2-5, with 9 nucleotides matching TRBD1. The CDR3 extends over 13 amino acids. In germline, CDR1 is SQVTM, CDR2 ANQGSEA. Trimming removed 6 bases from V and 4 bases from J; junction bases left unmatched: 6. The covered CDR3 bases are TGCAGCGTGTCAACAGGGGGCCTAGAGACC. Amino acids: CSVSTGGLET. The whole CDR3 protein is CSVSTGGLETQYF.

This clone was counted many times. The CDR3 extends 3 residues past the end of the read, so its final part is completed from the germline J gene. This rearrangement joins TRBV5-1 to TRBJ2-3, with a weak D call TRBD1 (6 bases). The germline CDR1 and CDR2 sequences are SGHRS and YFSETQ. The V end lost 4 bases, the J end lost 2 bases, and 14 bases lay between the germline ends. There are 15 residues in the CDR3. The part of the CDR3 DNA that was read is TGCGCCAGCAGCCCCCCGGACAGTGACACAGATACG. Translated, it gives CASSPPDSDTDT. In full, the CDR3 is CASSPPDSDTDTQYF.

This clone was observed at least ten times. The sequence runs out 3 residues before the end of the CDR3; the remainder is reconstructed from the germline J gene. The chain links TRBV7-2 to TRBJ2-1; 11 bases align to TRBD2. This CDR3 is built from 18 residues. V lost 0 bases, J lost 1 base, and 5 bases stayed unmatched. Germline CDR1 SGHTA, CDR2 FQGNSA. CDR3 DNA (partial): TGTGCCAGCAGCTTAGCCCGACTAGCGGGGAGGTCCTACAATGAG. Encoded protein: CASSLARLAGRSYNE. The full CDR3 reads CASSLARLAGRSYNEQFF.

This clone came up many times. The DNA ends 3 residues before the CDR3 does, and the rest of the CDR3 is filled in from the germline J gene. This chain connects TRBV30 to TRBJ1-1; no firm D call. CDR1 GTSNPN and CDR2 SVGIG come from the germline V gene (reference sequence). CDR3 length equals 13 residues. Incomplete CDR3 DNA: TGTGCCTGGAGTGTACTACTTACGCTGGAA. Encoded protein: CAWSVLLTLE. Given in full, the CDR3 is CAWSVLLTLEAFF.

This clone showed up many times. Read sequence stops 3 residues before the CDR3 end, and the germline J gene provides the missing end. The chain is built from TRBV10-3 and TRBJ1-4, with 12 nucleotides matching TRBD1. V gave up 3 bases and J gave up 2 bases; unmatched junction bases: 4. Germline V gene lookup returns CDR1 ENHRY and CDR2 SYGVKD. The CDR3 runs 17 residues. Partial CDR3 DNA: TGTGCCATCAGTGACGCGGGACAGGGGGCGACTAATGAAAAA. This encodes CAISDAGQGATNEK. The CDR3 in its entirety is CAISDAGQGATNEKLFF.

At least ten counts were recorded for this clone. The read ends 3 residues early relative to the CDR3; the germline J gene fills the gap. The gene calls are TRBV6-1 and TRBJ1-6; possible D gene TRBD1, 5 bases. V lost 2 bases to trimming and J lost 8 bases, with 13 bases between them. The CDR3 is made up of 15 amino acids. The germline gives CDR1 MNHNS, CDR2 SASEGT. Incomplete CDR3 DNA: TGTGCCAGCAGTGAAAGGCAGGGATCCCATTCACCC. This translates into CASSERQGSHSP. The full-length CDR3 reads as CASSERQGSHSPLHF.

This clone was seen ten or more times. Read sequence stops 3 residues before the CDR3 end, and the germline J gene provides the missing end. Other DNA sequences in this specimen translate into the identical CDR3. The chain combines TRBV18 with TRBJ2-3; 9 bases line up with TRBD2. Per germline, CDR1 KGHSH and CDR2 LQKENI. V shed 2 bases, J shed 0 bases, and the junction held 0 bases outside the gene matches. The CDR3 has 15 residues. Incomplete CDR3 DNA: TGTGCCAGCTCACCAACTAGCGGGAGCACAGATACG. It yields the protein CASSPTSGSTDT. The entire CDR3 protein reads CASSPTSGSTDTQYF.

This clone was counted many times. The read ends 3 residues before the CDR3 terminus; that terminus is restored from the germline J gene. The V and J genes are TRBV19 and TRBJ1-1; D call uncertain. Trimming stripped 2 bases from V and 0 bases from J, with 7 bases between. Germline-derived CDR1 and CDR2 are LNHDA and SQIVND (reference sequence). The length of the CDR3 is 14 residues. The sequenced CDR3 bases are TGTGCCAGTAGTATATCTACAGTGAACACTGAA. Its translation is CASSISTVNTE. The full CDR3 reads CASSISTVNTEAFF.

This clone appeared many times. The read ends 3 residues shy of where the CDR3 ends; the end is completed using the germline J gene. The chain carries TRBV6-4 and TRBJ2-5; 10 nucleotides match TRBD2. Trimming removed 3 bases from V and 3 bases from J; junction bases left unmatched: 4. The CDR3 length is 15 residues. Germline CDR1 reads MRHNA; CDR2 reads SNTAGT. This chain's CDR3 is CASSELAGEKETQYF. Incomplete CDR3 DNA: TGTGCCAGCAGTGAGCTAGCGGGGGAAAAAGAGACC.

This clone was detected ten times or more. The read ends 3 residues before the CDR3 terminus; that terminus is restored from the germline J gene. This chain uses TRBV6-2 or TRBV6-3 with TRBJ1-2, with a weak D call TRBD1 (5 bases). Germline CDR1 and CDR2: MNHEY and SVGEGT. The CDR3 is 14 residues long. The DNA read from the CDR3 is TGTGCCAGCAGTTACCGAAGCGGGGCCGGGGGC. This sequence encodes CASSYRSGAGG. The entire CDR3 protein is CASSYRSGAGGYTF.